The 30 T cell receptor beta chains in this list originate from one sample, sequenced in a study of cytomegalovirus exposure and HLA in healthy donors. The PCR ran on 60 Vbeta and 13 Jbeta primers. The table came from immunoSEQ multiplex PCR; TCRdb's copy has only in-frame clones and leaves some out. The top ten clones hold roughly 2% of a sample with about 150,000 clones, around 70% of them seen once. Sequenced material: PBMCs. Receptors were obtained from a man aged 25-45 years in good health and CMV-seronegative.

The rearrangement uses TRBV11-2 and TRBJ2-7; 8 bases match TRBD2. Trimming removed 5 bases from V and 2 bases from J; junction bases left unmatched: 5. This CDR3 contains 14 residues. Germline loops: CDR1 SGHAT, CDR2 FQNNGV. The DNA for the CDR3 is TGTGCCAGCAGCCCCTCCGGGGGGGCCTACGAGCAGTACTTC. It yields the protein CASSPSGGAYEQYF.

V gene TRBV18 combines with J gene TRBJ1-4; D is uncertain. CDR1 is KGHSH and CDR2 is LQKENI in the germline V gene. The V end lost 3 bases, the J end lost 8 bases, and 13 bases lay between the germline ends. CDR3 size: 14 residues. The CDR3 sequence is CASSPGREVEKLFF. The CDR3 DNA sequence: TGTGCCAGCTCACCGGGGAGGGAGGTCGAAAAACTGTTTTTT.

This sequence joins TRBV2 and TRBJ1-6; unclear D gene. The V gene's germline CDR1 is SNHLY and CDR2 FYNNEI. The CDR3 is made up of 15 amino acids. The ends were cut back, 7 bases at V and 0 bases at J, with 10 bases in the middle. The CDR3: CASNRESSYNSPLHF. CDR3 in DNA: TGTGCCAGCAATCGGGAGAGCTCCTATAATTCACCCCTCCACTTT.

This chain links TRBV5-1 with TRBJ2-2, with a possible D match to TRBD1 (6 bases). The CDR3 runs to 15 residues. CDR1 SGHRS and CDR2 YFSETQ come from the germline V gene. The germline V and J ends were trimmed by 5 bases and 2 bases, with 13 bases remaining between them. Here the CDR3 reads CASSLWDTNTGELFF. DNA of the CDR3: TGCGCCAGCAGTTTGTGGGACACCAACACCGGGGAGCTGTTTTTT.

This chain joins TRBV10-3 and TRBJ1-1; perhaps TRBD1 as D (6 bases). V was trimmed by 3 bases and J by 6 bases, leaving 20 bases between them. This CDR3 has 16 residues. CDR1 and CDR2 from the germline V gene are ENHRY and SYGVKD. The CDR3 loop reads CAISESNPGQSAEAFF. The CDR3 DNA reads TGTGCCATCAGTGAATCAAACCCAGGACAGTCTGCTGAAGCTTTCTTT.

V and J are TRBV27 and TRBJ2-7; 7 nucleotides match TRBD1. Per germline, CDR1 MNHEY and CDR2 SMNVEV (reference sequence). CDR3 length: 16 amino acids. The V segment lost 7 bases and the J segment 1 base; nucleotides outside the gene matches: 13. CDR3 sequence (DNA): TGTGCCAGCACAGCCTCCGGACAGGCTCCATCCTACGAGCAGTACTTC. It codes for CASTASGQAPSYEQYF.

The chain couples TRBV7-9 to TRBJ1-3; a weak D match, TRBD1 (5 bases). Germline lookup yields CDR1 SEHNR and CDR2 FQNEAQ (reference sequence). The CDR3 length is 16 residues. V was pared by 5 bases and J by 1 base, with 15 bases between. The CDR3 DNA sequence: TGTGCCAGCAGCCCCTCGACAGCTACTTCTGGAAACACCATATATTTT. This gives the protein CASSPSTATSGNTIYF.

This chain connects TRBV29-1 to TRBJ2-3; perhaps TRBD2 as D (6 bases). CDR1 and CDR2 (germline): SQVTM, ANQGSEA. The CDR3 is 14 amino acids. Between the trimmed V and J ends, which lost 7 bases and 0 bases, there was a span of 14 bases. The CDR3 DNA reads TGCAGCGGTTCTAGCGCCTCAAGCACAGATACGCAGTATTTT. Its translation: CSGSSASSTDTQYF.

The chain uses TRBV9 and TRBJ1-1; D is perhaps TRBD1 (5 bases). The CDR3 runs 13 residues. The germline gives CDR1 SGDLS, CDR2 YYNGEE. V lost 4 bases, J lost 1 base, and 8 bases lay in between. This chain's CDR3 is CASSQTENTEAFF. CDR3 DNA: TGTGCCAGCAGCCAGACAGAGAACACTGAAGCTTTCTTT.

In this sample, this clone turned up once. This rearrangement joins TRBV30 to TRBJ1-2, with 9 bases lining up with TRBD1. The germline gives CDR1 GTSNPN, CDR2 SVGIG (reference sequence). V lost 0 bases to trimming and J lost 5 bases; unmatched junction nucleotides: 1. The CDR3 sequence is 13 residues long. The CDR3 spells CAWSVGTGYGYTF. CDR3 DNA: TGTGCCTGGAGTGTAGGGACAGGGTATGGCTACACCTTC.

The chain employs TRBV7-9 and TRBJ2-7; maybe TRBD2 (6 bases). Deletions cut 4 bases from V and 3 bases from J, with 22 bases between. Germline values: CDR1 SEHNR, CDR2 FQNEAQ (reference sequence). The CDR3 is 17 amino acids. CDR3 sequence: CASSSYPGTDYHYEQYF. DNA for the CDR3: TGTGCCAGCAGCTCATACCCCGGGACGGACTATCACTACGAGCAGTACTTC.

The V and J genes are TRBV2 and TRBJ2-3, with 7 bases fitting TRBD2. The CDR3 extends over 13 amino acids. J lost 4 bases, V lost 7 bases, and 5 bases had no gene match. Germline CDR1 reads SNHLY; CDR2 reads FYNNEI. CDR3 protein: CASIVGGSDTQYF. The DNA for the CDR3 is TGTGCCAGCATTGTGGGGGGGTCAGATACGCAGTATTTT. The full variable domain, with the rest looked up from reference TRBV2 and TRBJ2-3, is EPEVTQTPSHQVTQMGQEVILRCVPISNHLYFYWYRQILGQKVEFLVSFYNNEISEKSEIFDDQFSVERPDGSNFTLKIRSTKLEDSAMYFCASIVGGSDTQYFGPGTRLTVL.

For the CDR3, the DNA is TGTGCCAGCAGCTTAGATCAGCGTAGCACCGGGGAGCTGTTTTTT. Encoded protein: CASSLDQRSTGELFF. This chain uses TRBV7-6 with TRBJ2-2, with D unresolved. Between the trimmed V and J ends, which lost 1 base and 4 bases, there was a span of 10 bases. Germline CDR1 reads SGHVS; CDR2 reads FNYEAQ. This CDR3 has 15 residues.

J is TRBJ2-7 and V is TRBV4-3, with D perhaps TRBD1 (5 bases). The CDR3 has 14 amino acids. The V end was cut by 4 bases, the J end by 6 bases, with 16 bases between. The germline gives CDR1 LGHNA, CDR2 YSLEER. The CDR3 DNA follows: TGCGCCAGCAGCCGAGATTTCAGGGAAGGCGAGCAGTACTTC. Its protein product is CASSRDFREGEQYF.

The rearrangement links TRBV5-1 to TRBJ2-7; 10 nucleotides line up with TRBD2. The V gene end was trimmed by 2 bases and the J gene end by 4 bases; junction bases not matched to a gene: 6. CDR3 size: 15 residues. Germline V gene data show CDR1 as SGHRS and CDR2 as YFSETQ. The CDR3 reads CASSLIAGGPYEQYF. The CDR3 DNA reads as TGCGCCAGCAGCTTAATAGCGGGGGGCCCGTACGAGCAGTACTTC.

The chain is built from TRBV19 and TRBJ2-5; D might be TRBD2 (6 bases). Matching the DNA end better, TRBJ2-7 makes the J call doubtful. Germline CDR1 and CDR2: LNHDA and SQIVND (reference sequence). This CDR3 region has 14 residues. DNA for the CDR3: TGTGCCAGTAGTACCTATCAGGCGGGAAACGAGCAGTACTTC. The encoded protein is CASSTYQAGNEQYF.

The chain couples TRBV28 to TRBJ1-6; maybe TRBD1 (6 bases). Trimming took 6 bases from V and 6 from J, leaving 15 bases between them. This CDR3 is built from 15 residues. Germline assignment: CDR1 MDHEN and CDR2 SYDVKM. CDR3 sequence: CASRLRDIPNSPLHF. The CDR3 nucleotides read TGTGCCAGCAGACTCCGGGACATCCCTAATTCACCCCTCCACTTT.

The CDR3 region is CASSPRQGPQSSGNTIYF. DNA for the CDR3: TGCGCCAGCAGCCCTCGACAGGGGCCGCAGAGCTCTGGAAACACCATATATTTT. The chain carries TRBV4-1 and TRBJ1-3; 8 positions match TRBD1. The CDR3 loop spans 18 amino acids. V lost 4 bases to trimming and J lost 0 bases; unmatched junction nucleotides: 11. From germline, CDR1 is MGHRA and CDR2 YSYEKL.

The chain uses TRBV4-1 and TRBJ1-4; D unresolved. The CDR3 sequence is 14 residues long. The ends were cut back, 4 bases at V and 4 bases at J, with 10 bases in the middle. CDR1 and CDR2 from the germline V gene are MGHRA and YSYEKL. In DNA form, the CDR3 reads TGCGCCAGCAGCCCGGTGGTTTTTAATGAAAAACTGTTTTTT. It codes for CASSPVVFNEKLFF.

The chain couples TRBV28 to TRBJ1-2; the D is unclear. V lost 2 bases and J lost 7, with 17 bases in between. Germline V CDR1 and CDR2: MDHEN, SYDVKM. The CDR3 contains 15 residues. As DNA, the CDR3 is TGTGCCAGCAGTTTACACAGTTCCATACCTGGTGGCTACACCTTC. This sequence encodes CASSLHSSIPGGYTF.

For this clone: Germline and junction disagree at one end, which may indicate a read error. V is TRBV7-7 and J is TRBJ2-2; TRBD2 agrees at 13 bases. CDR1 and CDR2 (germline): SSHAT, FNYEAQ (reference sequence). This CDR3 has 16 amino acids. The CDR3 protein is CASSPTSGGVSGELFF. In DNA, the CDR3 is TGTGCTAGCAGCCCCACTAGCGGGGGGGTATCGGGGGAGCTGTTTTTT.

The genes are TRBV11-2 and TRBJ2-7, with TRBD2 matching over 13 bases. The CDR3 runs 14 residues. The V gene's germline CDR1 is SGHAT and CDR2 FQNNGV. Trimming took 5 bases from V and 7 from J; bases not matched to a gene: 5. In DNA form, the CDR3 reads TGTGCCAGCAGCGCTACTAGCGGGGGGGCTGAGCAGTACTTC. Translating gives CASSATSGGAEQYF.

This clone occurred a few times. The J gene is TRBJ1-3, the V gene TRBV6-1, with TRBD1 matching 7 bases. With V trimmed by 4 bases and J by 5 bases, 14 bases remained unmatched. CDR1 is MNHNS, CDR2 SASEGT, per germline. This CDR3 is 17 amino acids long. The CDR3 here is CASSGLRGQSVRNTIYF. CDR3 nucleotides: TGTGCCAGCAGTGGGCTGAGGGGACAGAGCGTGAGAAACACCATATATTTT.

This clone was recorded a few times. The rearrangement links TRBV19 to TRBJ2-2, with 11 bases identical to TRBD2. V shed 5 bases, J shed 7 bases, and the junction held 6 bases outside the gene matches. The germline V gene encodes CDR1 LNHDA and CDR2 SQIVND (reference sequence). This CDR3 comprises 15 residues. The CDR3 DNA reads as TGTGCCAGTAGTGTACTAGCGGGGGCCGGCGGGGAGCTGTTTTTT. Residues: CASSVLAGAGGELFF.

CDR3 loop: CASSIGQGQETQYF. The CDR3 DNA follows: TGTGCCAGTAGTATTGGACAGGGCCAAGAGACCCAGTACTTC. The rearrangement uses TRBV19 and TRBJ2-5; 8 bases agree with TRBD1. Germline CDR1 reads LNHDA; CDR2 reads SQIVND (reference sequence). This CDR3 region has 14 residues. V shed 3 bases, J shed 1 base, and the junction held 1 base outside the gene matches.

The chain combines TRBV5-1 with TRBJ2-5, with D perhaps TRBD1 (6 bases). The CDR3 runs 14 residues. Germline values: CDR1 SGHRS, CDR2 YFSETQ. The V end was cut by 3 bases, the J end by 1 base, with 10 bases between. CDR3 in DNA: TGCGCCAGCAGCTCTACAGGGTTCCAAGAGACCCAGTACTTC. Translation: CASSSTGFQETQYF.

In the case of this clone: Other DNA sequences in this specimen translate into the identical CDR3. The chain uses TRBV5-1 and TRBJ2-3, with D unresolved. V lost 2 bases to trimming and J lost 3 bases, with 7 bases between them. Germline CDR1 reads SGHRS; CDR2 reads YFSETQ. This CDR3 contains 13 residues. The CDR3, as DNA: TGCGCCAGCAGCTTTCGGTTGACAGATACGCAGTATTTT. It codes for CASSFRLTDTQYF.

In regard to this clone: This is likely a read error, given that the CDR3 carries no conserved phenylalanine or tryptophan at its end. The chain has TRBV4-3 and TRBJ1-2; TRBD1 matches 7 bases. The CDR3 contains 19 residues. Losses at the gene ends were 1 base for V and 8 bases for J; bases not matched to a gene: 22. The V gene's germline CDR1 is LGHNA and CDR2 YSLEER. The chain's CDR3 is CASSQVYRDRQNWVFGYTL. The CDR3 coding sequence is TGCGCCAGCAGCCAAGTATACCGGGACAGACAAAACTGGGTCTTCGGCTACACCCTC.

The chain joins TRBV29-1 to TRBJ2-7; 11 bases fit TRBD2. The CDR3 length is 14 residues. Trimming cost V 8 bases and J 0 bases; bases outside gene matches: 6. Germline-derived CDR1 and CDR2 are SQVTM and ANQGSEA. CDR3 region: CSTRTSGPSYEQYF. The CDR3 DNA sequence: TGCAGCACCAGGACTAGCGGGCCCTCCTACGAGCAGTACTTC.

The V gene is TRBV2, the J gene TRBJ1-3; tentatively, D is TRBD1 (6 bases). V shed 6 bases and J shed 3 bases, with 15 bases lying between them. CDR1 SNHLY and CDR2 FYNNEI come from the germline V gene. This CDR3 comprises 15 residues. The CDR3 protein is CASRREQGNGNTIYF. The CDR3, as DNA: TGTGCCAGCAGGAGAGAGCAGGGGAATGGAAACACCATATATTTT.